One and the same sample provided the 25 T cell receptor beta chains below, sequenced in a study of response to subunit inactivated influenza vaccine. TCRdb called the RT-PCR reads again in MiXCR, with one record for every CDR3 protein. Among approximately 310,000 distinct CDR3 sequences listed, just over 20% were seen once. This specimen was PBMCs from blood, taken less than 22 months after vaccination. The receptors stem from a man aged 50 to 69 who received an inactivated influenza vaccine.

This clonotype was seen more than once but under ten times. The CDR3 DNA reads as TGTGCCAGCAGCGCTGAACAGGGGGCTGAAGCTTTCTTT. Amino acids: CASSAEQGAEAFF. The rearrangement joins TRBV9 to TRBJ1-1; 8 nucleotides line up with TRBD1. Germline trimming cut 3 bases from V and 6 bases from J; bases unmatched to any gene: 4. Germline V gene lookup returns CDR1 SGDLS and CDR2 YYNGEE. The CDR3 extends over 13 amino acids.

The genes are TRBV11-1 and TRBJ1-4; 8 bases line up with TRBD1. Trimming cost V 5 bases and J 0 bases; bases outside gene matches: 11. The CDR3 spans 18 residues. CDR1 and CDR2 (germline): SGHAT, FQDESV (reference sequence). The CDR3 spells CASSGTGTRFATNEKLFF. The CDR3 DNA follows: TGTGCCAGCAGCGGGACAGGAACACGTTTTGCAACTAATGAAAAACTGTTTTTT.

This clonotype was seen only a few times. The gene calls are TRBV12-3 or TRBV12-4 and TRBJ2-2; 8 bases fit TRBD1. The CDR3 covers 16 residues. V trimming: 3 bases; J trimming: 4 bases; junction bases outside the gene matches: 7. This chain's CDR3 is CASSLATGGSTGELFF. The CDR3 region has the DNA TGTGCCAGCAGTTTGGCCACAGGGGGAAGCACCGGGGAGCTGTTTTTT.

The J gene is TRBJ1-4, the V gene TRBV20-1; no firm D call. The germline CDR1 and CDR2 sequences are DFQATT and SNEGSKA (reference sequence). Deletions cut 6 bases from V and 8 bases from J, with 16 bases between. CDR3 size: 13 residues. CDR3 region: CSARTSGYEKLFF. The DNA of the CDR3 is TGCAGTGCCCGGACGAGTGGGTACGAAAAACTGTTTTTT.

This clonotype occurred a few times. The J gene is TRBJ2-1, the V gene TRBV7-8, with TRBD1 matching 9 bases. The CDR3 is 16 amino acids. The germline V gene has CDR1 SGHVS and CDR2 FQNEAQ. V lost 5 bases and J lost 0; bases outside the gene matches: 5. CDR3 in amino acids: CASSLTGGFSYNEQFF. In DNA form, the CDR3 reads TGTGCCAGCAGCCTCACAGGGGGCTTCTCCTACAATGAGCAGTTCTTC.

The V call is TRBV5-1, the J call TRBJ2-1; 8 bases agree with TRBD2. The V gene end was trimmed by 4 bases and the J gene end by 4 bases; junction bases not matched to a gene: 13. The length of the CDR3 is 17 residues. Per the germline V gene, CDR1 is SGHRS and CDR2 is YFSETQ. The CDR3 reads CASSPIGSGRRYNEQFF. CDR3 coding DNA: TGCGCCAGCAGCCCGATAGGGAGCGGGAGACGGTACAATGAGCAGTTCTTC.

This clonotype was seen only a few times. J is TRBJ2-5 and V is TRBV5-1, with D perhaps assigned TRBD1 or TRBD2 (5 bases each). The germline V gene has CDR1 SGHRS and CDR2 YFSETQ. The CDR3 contains 12 residues. Trimming took 5 bases from V and 5 from J, leaving 10 bases between them. The CDR3 nucleotides read TGCGCCAGCAGGCAGGGACGGGAGACCCAGTACTTC. This encodes CASRQGRETQYF.

This clonotype was detected a few times. The chain carries TRBV20-1 and TRBJ2-1; 7 bases agree with TRBD2. Germline CDR1 DFQATT, CDR2 SNEGSKA (reference sequence). V lost 5 bases to trimming and J lost 4 bases; unmatched junction nucleotides: 5. The CDR3 runs 13 residues. The CDR3 DNA reads as TGCAGTGCTGTCCCCGGGAGGTACAATGAGCAGTTCTTC. As protein: CSAVPGRYNEQFF.

In this sample, this clonotype turned up a few times. This chain uses TRBV6-5 with TRBJ2-7, with TRBD1 matching over 7 bases. In germline, CDR1 is MNHEY, CDR2 SVGAGI. The ends lost 1 base at V and 3 bases at J; junction bases unmatched: 3. The CDR3 contains 14 residues. The CDR3 protein is CASSYLRQGYEQYF. The CDR3 DNA reads as TGTGCCAGCAGTTACTTACGACAGGGCTACGAGCAGTACTTC.

The V call is TRBV12-3 or TRBV12-4, the J call TRBJ2-3, with TRBD1 as a possible D gene (6 bases). V lost 3 bases to trimming and J lost 3 bases, with 16 bases between them. The CDR3 covers 16 residues. The DNA for the CDR3 is TGTGCCAGCAGTTTCCCCGACAGGCGGACTACAGATACGCAGTATTTT. Translation: CASSFPDRRTTDTQYF.

The rearrangement uses TRBV7-9 and TRBJ1-1; the D is unclear. V gave up 3 bases and J gave up 4 bases, with 15 bases separating them. CDR1 is SEHNR and CDR2 is FQNEAQ in the germline V gene (reference sequence). This CDR3 is 15 amino acids long. Here the CDR3 reads CASSLIGGYSTEAFF. CDR3 bases: TGTGCCAGCAGCTTGATTGGTGGGTATAGCACTGAAGCTTTCTTT.

This clonotype ranks as large (0.1 to 1%). A read error may produce the germline difference seen at one junction end. J is TRBJ1-2 and V is TRBV5-1; 9 nucleotides line up with TRBD1. This CDR3 spans 13 amino acids. From germline, CDR1 is SGHRS and CDR2 YFSETQ. This CDR3 is CASSPGQGYGYTF. DNA of the CDR3: TGTGCCAGCAGTCCGGGACAGGGATATGGCTACACCTTC. Full variable domain (remainder filled in from reference TRBV5-1 and TRBJ1-2): KAGVTQTPRYLIKTRGQQVTLSCSPISGHRSVSWYQQTPGQGLQFLFEYFSETQRNKGNFPGRFSGRQFSNSRSEMNVSTLELGDSALYLCASSPGQGYGYTFGSGTRLTVV.

This clonotype has ten or more counts. This rearrangement joins TRBV5-1 to TRBJ1-5; no clear D. The length of the CDR3 is 15 residues. CDR1 and CDR2 from the germline V gene are SGHRS and YFSETQ. The V and J ends lost 0 bases and 4 bases respectively, with 11 bases between them. CDR3 DNA sequence: TGCGCCAGCAGCTTGGCGGGGTTAAGGAATCAGCCCCAGCATTTT. It encodes CASSLAGLRNQPQHF.

V and J are TRBV3-1 and TRBJ2-3; D not resolved. CDR3 length equals 14 residues. Trimming removed 2 bases from V and 2 bases from J, with 8 bases in between. CDR1 is LGHDT, CDR2 YNNKEL, per germline (reference sequence). The CDR3 DNA reads TGTGCCAGCAGCCAAACTGCCACCACAGATACGCAGTATTTT. Amino acid sequence: CASSQTATTDTQYF.

This clonotype has just a few counts. The J gene is TRBJ2-2, the V gene TRBV4-3; TRBD1 matches 8 bases. Unmatched junction bases numbered 4, after V lost 4 bases and J lost 3 bases. The CDR3 has 15 amino acids. The germline gives CDR1 LGHNA, CDR2 YSLEER. CDR3 region: CASSRGQGDTGELFF. DNA of the CDR3: TGCGCCAGCAGCCGAGGACAGGGTGACACCGGGGAGCTGTTTTTT.

The CDR3, as DNA: TGCGCCAGCAGCGAGGATCCAATTCTACGGGAGAACACTGAAGCTTTCTTT. Protein sequence: CASSEDPILRENTEAFF. This chain links TRBV5-1 with TRBJ1-1; the D is unclear. Per germline, CDR1 SGHRS and CDR2 YFSETQ. V lost 4 bases and J 1 base, leaving 20 bases between the germline ends. This CDR3 has 17 amino acids.

This clonotype was seen a few times. This rearrangement joins TRBV7-3 to TRBJ2-1; weak D call: TRBD2 (5 bases). Trimming took off 2 bases at V and 4 bases at J, with 12 bases between the two ends. This CDR3 is 15 amino acids long. Germline assignment: CDR1 SGHTA and CDR2 FQGTGA. The DNA for the CDR3 is TGTGCCAGCAGCTTATCGCGGGCATCTTACAATGAGCAGTTCTTC. Amino acid sequence: CASSLSRASYNEQFF.

The rearrangement joins TRBV20-1 to TRBJ1-5; TRBD1 is a possible D gene (5 bases). The CDR3 sequence is 13 residues long. The germline V gene encodes CDR1 DFQATT and CDR2 SNEGSKA (reference sequence). Trimming removed 4 bases from V and 7 bases from J, with 14 bases in between. CDR3 sequence: CSAIPAWGQPQHF. In nucleotides, the CDR3 is TGCAGTGCTATCCCCGCCTGGGGGCAGCCCCAGCATTTT.

A word on this clonotype: A read error may be the cause here, since a much bigger clone is one base away. The V call is TRBV19, the J call TRBJ1-4; 8 positions agree with TRBD1. The CDR3 contains 14 residues. The junction had 5 bases not matched to a gene; V was cut back by 4 bases and J by 7 bases. Germline V gene lookup returns CDR1 LNHDA and CDR2 SQIVND (reference sequence). DNA for the CDR3: TGTGCCAGTAGTACCGGACAGGGATGTGAAAAACTGTTTTTT. Encoded protein: CASSTGQGCEKLFF.

This chain connects TRBV5-1 to TRBJ1-3, with D perhaps TRBD1 (6 bases). The germline V gene encodes CDR1 SGHRS and CDR2 YFSETQ. V was pared by 0 bases and J by 3 bases, with 10 bases between. This CDR3 is 15 amino acids long. The CDR3 sequence is CASSLVEGDGNTIYF. DNA of the CDR3: TGCGCCAGCAGCTTGGTAGAGGGGGATGGAAACACCATATATTTT.

This chain joins TRBV20-1 and TRBJ2-2; TRBD1 matches at 8 bases. With 3 bases clipped from V and 1 base from J, the junction kept 1 base outside the gene matches. The CDR3 is 14 residues long. Germline CDR1 DFQATT, CDR2 SNEGSKA (reference sequence). The CDR3 DNA follows: TGCAGTGCTAGGGGACAGGAGAACACCGGGGAGCTGTTTTTT. Protein: CSARGQENTGELFF.

This chain links TRBV12-3 or TRBV12-4 with TRBJ1-3, with D perhaps matching TRBD1 (5 bases). The CDR3 is 15 amino acids. V lost 3 bases and J 0 bases, leaving 9 bases between the germline ends. CDR3 residues: CASSFRGSSGNTIYF. The CDR3, as DNA: TGTGCCAGCAGTTTTCGGGGGTCCTCTGGAAACACCATATATTTT.

This clonotype was recorded once. The rearrangement links TRBV11-2 to TRBJ2-7, with 10 bases fitting TRBD2. Trimming took 1 base from V and 6 from J; bases not matched to a gene: 12. CDR3 length: 17 amino acids. Germline CDR1 SGHAT, CDR2 FQNNGV. The CDR3 DNA reads TGTGCCAGCAGCTTAGGTTCGCGAGCGGGAGGGCCCAGCGAGCAGTACTTC. Its protein product is CASSLGSRAGGPSEQYF.

The chain is built from TRBV2 and TRBJ2-7; D is unclear. There are 18 residues in the CDR3. V lost 6 bases to trimming and J lost 6 bases, with 30 bases between them. In germline, CDR1 is SNHLY, CDR2 FYNNEI. The DNA for the CDR3 is TGTGCCAGCAGAGTCGACAACGATAACCGGATCTCGGACGGCGAGCAGTACTTC. Translation gives CASRVDNDNRISDGEQYF.

A few counts support this clonotype. The chain links TRBV5-1 to TRBJ2-2; no clear D gene. V dropped 1 base and J dropped 5 bases, with 6 bases sitting between them. The CDR3 consists of 13 residues. CDR1 and CDR2 (germline): SGHRS, YFSETQ. In DNA form, the CDR3 reads TGCGCCAGCAGCTTGAGGGAAACCGGGGAGCTGTTTTTT. Amino acid sequence: CASSLRETGELFF.